This T cell receptor beta chain was identified in a study of control samples from healthy donors and cancer patients (dated by TCRdb to 2019 to 2021). Notes on this clone: What this receptor recognizes is not known. It has no much larger one-base neighbor in the sample; base qualities were not kept.

The protocol used for the library was the immunoSEQ multiplex PCR assay. What TCRdb holds here is the immuneACCESS table cut down to in-frame rearrangements. Part of the clones is not present; checked against another copy, under half of the missing clones reflect an unresolved V gene, and the others are unexplained. This sample lists roughly 100,000 clones; around 88% were detected once. The ten largest clones represent about a fifth of the sample. The V and J ends are trimmed by 2 bases and 4 bases, leaving 12 bases between them. The germline V gene provides CDR1 MNHNS and CDR2 SASEGT. The CDR3 numbers 14 residues from cysteine through valine. CDR3 DNA is the only sequence kept; it has 42 bases, read in frame from the first base.

Here the chain combines TRBV6-1 and TRBJ2-7; the D gene assignment is ambiguous. Sequenced sample: PBMCs. The sequence derives from a man aged 60 to 69 with lung cancer. The encoded CDR3 is CASSELNREYEQYV. The DNA reads TGTGCCAGCAGTGAACTCAATAGGGAATACGAGCAGTACGTC.